The rows below give T cell receptor beta chains drawn from one sample of a study of OX40 agonist ivuxolimab in advanced cancers. Clones were sequenced by immunoSEQ multiplex PCR, and TCRdb holds only the in-frame ones, with some missing. This table has fewer than 35,000 clones, roughly 87% appearing once. The sequencing used CD4+ or CD8+ T cells sorted from blood, collected in a trial of the OX40 agonist ivuxolimab. The receptors originated from an adult with an advanced solid tumor such as melanoma, head and neck, liver or kidney cancer. CDR3s include the opening cysteine and the closing phenylalanine or tryptophan. A D gene is named only where the DNA matches it firmly. Clone size is shown for a subset of rows, as once, few, many or a class of expanded clone.

V	length	D	size	J	DNA	CDR3
TRBV2	14	TRBD1	NA	TRBJ2-7	TGTGCCGGACTGGGACAGGGGTCGGTCTACGAGCAGTACTTC	CAGLGQGSVYEQYF
TRBV28	14	NA	NA	TRBJ2-5	TGTGCCAGCAGCCAACCAAAGCCTAAAGAGACCCAGTACTTC	CASSQPKPKETQYF
TRBV6-5	14	NA	NA	TRBJ2-2	TGTGCCAGCAAAGGGCTGGACGGAGCCGGGGAGCTGTTTTTT	CASKGLDGAGELFF
TRBV7-9	15	NA	NA	TRBJ2-1	TGTGCCAGCAGCAACGCGGGACTTCCATACAATGAGCAGTTCTTC	CASSNAGLPYNEQFF
TRBV6-5	15	NA	NA	TRBJ1-2	TGTGCCAGCAGCCCCGGGGCCAGCCTTTACTATGGCTACACCTTC	CASSPGASLYYGYTF
TRBV7-9	19	TRBD2	NA	TRBJ2-6	TGTGCCAGCAGCTTAGTGATCGGGAGGGGACTCTCTGGGGCCAACGTCCTGACTTTC	CASSLVIGRGLSGANVLTF
TRBV10-1	16	NA	NA	TRBJ2-5	TGCGCCAGCAGTGGCGACCGGGAGACCTCCCAAGAGACCCAGTACTTC	CASSGDRETSQETQYF
TRBV15	21	TRBD1	NA	TRBJ2-5	TGTGCCACCAGCACCCTTGCTGGGCCAAGGGCGCCGGGGGACAGGGAAGAGACCCAGTACTTC	CATSTLAGPRAPGDREETQYF
TRBV9	15	NA	NA	TRBJ2-1	TGTGCCAGCAGCGTAGACGAATGGGGGCGCTCTGAGCAGTTCTTC	CASSVDEWGRSEQFF
TRBV15	14	TRBD1	once	TRBJ2-7	TGTGCCACCAGCGAAGGGACAGGACTATACGAGCAGTACTTC	CATSEGTGLYEQYF
TRBV6-4	16	NA	once	TRBJ1-1	TGTGCCAGCAGTGGCGGCGGGGGGCCCTGGGACACTGAAGCTTTCTTT	CASSGGGGPWDTEAFF
TRBV9	15	TRBD1	NA	TRBJ1-4	TGTGCCAGCAGCACCCAGGGGGCGCCTAATGAAAAACTGTTTTTT	CASSTQGAPNEKLFF
TRBV29-1	15	NA	NA	TRBJ2-5	TGCAGCGTTGTAGAGCCGGAGGGAGGAAGAGAGACCCAGTACTTC	CSVVEPEGGRETQYF
TRBV4-1	16	NA	NA	TRBJ2-2	TGCGCCAGCAGCCAAGTAGGTTCAAGAGACACCGGGGAGCTGTTTTTT	CASSQVGSRDTGELFF
TRBV7-2	15	NA	NA	TRBJ1-6	TGTGCCAGCAGCTTCTATACGGGGGAGAGTTCACCCCTCCACTTT	CASSFYTGESSPLHF
TRBV4-1	15	TRBD1	NA	TRBJ2-5	TGCGCCAGCAGCCACGACAGGGGCCCGAGGGAGACCCAGTACTTC	CASSHDRGPRETQYF